This TCR beta chain was sequenced for a study of blood T cell repertoires in COVID-19. Assay used: immunoSEQ multiplex PCR; TCRdb lists only in-frame clones, some missing. The sample records 210,000 or so clones, 80% to 90% being singletons. Per the germline V gene, CDR1 is SGHNT and CDR2 is YENEEA. Losses at the gene ends were 4 bases for V and 3 bases for J; bases not matched to a gene: 5. The CDR3 spans 14 residues. The specimen was peripheral blood. This clonotype originated in a woman in her seventies with active or convalescent COVID-19. V and J are TRBV11-3 and TRBJ2-7; the match to TRBD2 covers 8 bases. CDR3 in amino acids: CASSSRGGVYEQYF. The CDR3 region has the DNA TGTGCCAGCAGCTCCCGGGGGGGGGTCTACGAGCAGTACTTC.